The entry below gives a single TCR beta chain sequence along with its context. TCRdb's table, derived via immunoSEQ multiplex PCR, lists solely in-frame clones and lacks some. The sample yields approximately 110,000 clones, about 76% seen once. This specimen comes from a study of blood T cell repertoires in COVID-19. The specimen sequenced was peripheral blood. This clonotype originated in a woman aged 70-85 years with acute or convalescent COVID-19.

This chain's CDR3 is CSVAPQGWTLYGYTF. The CDR3 coding sequence is TGCAGCGTTGCTCCACAGGGGTGGACCCTCTATGGCTACACCTTC. The chain recombines TRBV29-1 with TRBJ1-2, with 7 bases that match TRBD1. The CDR3 spans 15 residues. The J segment lost 4 bases and the V segment lost 4 bases, leaving 12 bases of the junction unmatched. Germline CDR1 SQVTM, CDR2 ANQGSEA.